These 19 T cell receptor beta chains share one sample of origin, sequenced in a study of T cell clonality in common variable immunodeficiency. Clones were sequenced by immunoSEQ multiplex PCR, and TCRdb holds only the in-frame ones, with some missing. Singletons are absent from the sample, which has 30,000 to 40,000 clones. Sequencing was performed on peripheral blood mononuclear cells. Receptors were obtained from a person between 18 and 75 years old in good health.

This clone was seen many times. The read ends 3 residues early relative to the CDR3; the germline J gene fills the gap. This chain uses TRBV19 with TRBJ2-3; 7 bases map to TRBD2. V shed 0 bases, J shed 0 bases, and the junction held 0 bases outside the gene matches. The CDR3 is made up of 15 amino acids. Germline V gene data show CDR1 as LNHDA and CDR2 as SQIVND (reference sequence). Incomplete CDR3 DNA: TGTGCCAGTAGTATAGAACTAGCGAGCACAGATACG. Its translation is CASSIELASTDT. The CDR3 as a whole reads CASSIELASTDTQYF.

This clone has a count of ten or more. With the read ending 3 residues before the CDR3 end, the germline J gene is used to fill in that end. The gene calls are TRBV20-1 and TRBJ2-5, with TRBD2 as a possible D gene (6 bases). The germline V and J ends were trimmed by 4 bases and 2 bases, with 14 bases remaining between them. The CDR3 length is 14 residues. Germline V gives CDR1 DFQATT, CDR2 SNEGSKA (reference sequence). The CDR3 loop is CSAIRQGLQETQYF. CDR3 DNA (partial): TGCAGTGCTATACGCCAGGGACTGCAAGAGACC.

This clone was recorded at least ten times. This CDR3 is CSAREFRNYGYTF. The part of the CDR3 DNA that was read is TGCAGTGCTAGAGAGTTCAGAAACTATGGC. V is TRBV20-1 and J is TRBJ1-2; D is undetermined. The read terminates 3 residues ahead of where the CDR3 ends, so the germline J gene completes it. CDR3 length equals 13 residues. Germline loops: CDR1 DFQATT, CDR2 SNEGSKA (reference sequence). V was clipped by 0 bases and J by 2 bases, with 7 bases between them.

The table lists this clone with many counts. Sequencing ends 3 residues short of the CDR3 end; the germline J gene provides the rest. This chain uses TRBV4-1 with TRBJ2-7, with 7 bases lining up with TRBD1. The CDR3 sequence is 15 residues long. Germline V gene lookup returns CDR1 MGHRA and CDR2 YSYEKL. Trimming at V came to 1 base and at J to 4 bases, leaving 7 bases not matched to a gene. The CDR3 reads CASSQGFRQGYEQYF. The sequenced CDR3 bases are TGCGCCAGCAGCCAAGGATTCCGACAGGGATACGAG.

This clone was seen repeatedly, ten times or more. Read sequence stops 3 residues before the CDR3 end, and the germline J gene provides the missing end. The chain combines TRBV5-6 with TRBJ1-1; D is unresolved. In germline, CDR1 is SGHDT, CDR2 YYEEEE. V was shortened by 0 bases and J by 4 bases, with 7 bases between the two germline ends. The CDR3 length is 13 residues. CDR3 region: CASSLGPPTEAFF. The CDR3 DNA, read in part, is TGTGCCAGCAGCTTGGGGCCCCCCACTGAA.

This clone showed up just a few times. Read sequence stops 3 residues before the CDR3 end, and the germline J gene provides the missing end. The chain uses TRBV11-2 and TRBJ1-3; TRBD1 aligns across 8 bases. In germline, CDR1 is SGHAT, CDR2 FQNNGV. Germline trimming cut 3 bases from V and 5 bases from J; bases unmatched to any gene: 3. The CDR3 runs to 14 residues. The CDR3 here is CASSFRTGRNTIYF. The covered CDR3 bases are TGTGCCAGCAGCTTCAGGACAGGGAGAAACACC.

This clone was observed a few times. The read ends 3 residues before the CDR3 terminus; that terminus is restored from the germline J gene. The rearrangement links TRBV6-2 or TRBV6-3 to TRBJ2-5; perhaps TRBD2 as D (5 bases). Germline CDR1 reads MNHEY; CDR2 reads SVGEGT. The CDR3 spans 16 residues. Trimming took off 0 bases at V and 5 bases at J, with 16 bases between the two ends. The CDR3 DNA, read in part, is TGTGCCAGCAGTTACTCTCGGCTAGCAGCCCGGGAGACC. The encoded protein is CASSYSRLAARET. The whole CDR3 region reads CASSYSRLAARETQYF.

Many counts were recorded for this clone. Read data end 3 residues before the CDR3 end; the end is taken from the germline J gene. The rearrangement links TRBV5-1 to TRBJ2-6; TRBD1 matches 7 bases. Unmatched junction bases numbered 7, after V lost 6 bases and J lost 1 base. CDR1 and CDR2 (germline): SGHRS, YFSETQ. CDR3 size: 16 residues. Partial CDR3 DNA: TGCGCCAGCACTGACAGGGCCGGGTCTGGGGCCAACGTC. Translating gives CASTDRAGSGANV. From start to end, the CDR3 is CASTDRAGSGANVLTF. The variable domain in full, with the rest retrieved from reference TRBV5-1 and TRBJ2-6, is KAGVTQTPRYLIKTRGQQVTLSCSPISGHRSVSWYQQTPGQGLQFLFEYFSETQRNKGNFPGRFSGRQFSNSRSEMNVSTLELGDSALYLCASTDRAGSGANVLTFGAGSRLTVL.

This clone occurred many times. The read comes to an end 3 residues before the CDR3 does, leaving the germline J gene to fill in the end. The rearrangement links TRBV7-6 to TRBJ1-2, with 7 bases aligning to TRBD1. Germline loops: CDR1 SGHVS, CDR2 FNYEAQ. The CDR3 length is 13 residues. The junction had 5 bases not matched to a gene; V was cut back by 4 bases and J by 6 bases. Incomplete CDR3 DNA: TGTGCCAGCAGCTCGACAGGGTTGGATGGC. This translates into CASSSTGLDG. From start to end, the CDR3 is CASSSTGLDGYTF.

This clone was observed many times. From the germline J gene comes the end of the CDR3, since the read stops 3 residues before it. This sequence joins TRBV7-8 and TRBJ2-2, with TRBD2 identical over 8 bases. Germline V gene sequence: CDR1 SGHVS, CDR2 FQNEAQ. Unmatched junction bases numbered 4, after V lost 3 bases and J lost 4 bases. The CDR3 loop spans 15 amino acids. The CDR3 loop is CASSLLAGATGELFF. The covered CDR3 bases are TGTGCCAGCAGCTTGCTAGCGGGCGCCACCGGGGAG.

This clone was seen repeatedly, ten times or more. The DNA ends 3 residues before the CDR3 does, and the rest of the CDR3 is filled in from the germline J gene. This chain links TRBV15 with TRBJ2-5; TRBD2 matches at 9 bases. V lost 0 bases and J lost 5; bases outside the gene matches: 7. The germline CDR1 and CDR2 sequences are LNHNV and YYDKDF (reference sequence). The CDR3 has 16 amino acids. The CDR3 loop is CATSRDGRGGRETQYF. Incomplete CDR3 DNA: TGTGCCACCAGCAGAGATGGGCGGGGGGGCCGGGAGACC.

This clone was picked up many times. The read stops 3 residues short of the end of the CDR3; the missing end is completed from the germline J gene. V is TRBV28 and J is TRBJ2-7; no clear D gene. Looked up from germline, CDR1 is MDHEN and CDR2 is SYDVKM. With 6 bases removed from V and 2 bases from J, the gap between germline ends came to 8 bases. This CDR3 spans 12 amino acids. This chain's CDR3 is CASRENTYEQYF. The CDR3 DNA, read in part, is TGTGCCAGCAGAGAAAACACCTACGAG. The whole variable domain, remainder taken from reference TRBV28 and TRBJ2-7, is DVKVTQSSRYLVKRTGEKVFLECVQDMDHENMFWYRQDPGLGLRLIYFSYDVKMKEKGDIPEGYSVSREKKERFSLILESASTNQTSMYLCASRENTYEQYFGPGTRLTVT.

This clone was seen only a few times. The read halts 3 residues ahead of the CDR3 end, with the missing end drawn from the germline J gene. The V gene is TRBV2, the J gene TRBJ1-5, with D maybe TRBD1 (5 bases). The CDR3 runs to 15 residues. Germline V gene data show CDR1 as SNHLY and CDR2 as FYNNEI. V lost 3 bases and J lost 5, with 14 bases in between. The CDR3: CASSDRAGGYQPQHF. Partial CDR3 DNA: TGTGCCAGCAGTGATCGGGCCGGGGGGTATCAGCCC.

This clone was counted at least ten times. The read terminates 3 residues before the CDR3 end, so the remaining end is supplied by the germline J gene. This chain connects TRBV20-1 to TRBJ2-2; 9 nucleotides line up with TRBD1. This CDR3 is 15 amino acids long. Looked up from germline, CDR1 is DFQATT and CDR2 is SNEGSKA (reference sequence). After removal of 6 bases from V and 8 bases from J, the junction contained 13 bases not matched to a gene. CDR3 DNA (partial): TGCAGTGCCGCGCGGACAGGGGTTTTTGCAGGGGAG. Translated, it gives CSAARTGVFAGE. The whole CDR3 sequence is CSAARTGVFAGELFF.

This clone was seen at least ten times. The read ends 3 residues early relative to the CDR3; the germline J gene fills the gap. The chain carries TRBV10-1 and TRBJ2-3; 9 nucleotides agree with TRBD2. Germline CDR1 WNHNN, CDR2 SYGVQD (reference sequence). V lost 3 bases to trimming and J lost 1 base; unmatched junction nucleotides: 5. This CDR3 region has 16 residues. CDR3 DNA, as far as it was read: TGCGCCAGCAGTGACCTTAGCGGGAGACGCACAGATACG. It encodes CASSDLSGRRTDT. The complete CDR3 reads CASSDLSGRRTDTQYF.

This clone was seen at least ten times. The CDR3 sequence is CASGLVRQGEDSNQPQHF. The sequenced CDR3 bases are TGTGCTAGTGGTTTGGTAAGGCAGGGCGAGGATAGCAATCAGCCC. The V call is TRBV12-5, the J call TRBJ1-5, with D possibly TRBD1 on 5 matching bases. The sequenced fragment ends 3 residues before the CDR3 boundary, so the rest is inferred from the germline J gene. The CDR3 runs 18 residues. CDR1 is LGHNT and CDR2 is FRNRAP in the germline V gene. Trimming removed 0 bases from V and 0 bases from J, with 15 bases in between.

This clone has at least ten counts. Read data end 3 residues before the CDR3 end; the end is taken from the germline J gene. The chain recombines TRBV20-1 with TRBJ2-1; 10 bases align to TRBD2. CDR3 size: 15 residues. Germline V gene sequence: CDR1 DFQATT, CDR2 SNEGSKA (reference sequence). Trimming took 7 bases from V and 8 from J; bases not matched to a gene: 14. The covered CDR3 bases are TGCAGTGGTCAGGCGAGTGGTAGCGGGGGGTATGAG. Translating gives CSGQASGSGGYE. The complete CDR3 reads CSGQASGSGGYEQFF.

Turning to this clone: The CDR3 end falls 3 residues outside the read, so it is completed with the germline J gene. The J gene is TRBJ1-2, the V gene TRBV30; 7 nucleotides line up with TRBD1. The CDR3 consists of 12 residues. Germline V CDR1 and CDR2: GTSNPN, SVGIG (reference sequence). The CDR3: CAYTGVPDTYTF. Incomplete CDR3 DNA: TGTGCCTATACAGGGGTGCCAGATACC.

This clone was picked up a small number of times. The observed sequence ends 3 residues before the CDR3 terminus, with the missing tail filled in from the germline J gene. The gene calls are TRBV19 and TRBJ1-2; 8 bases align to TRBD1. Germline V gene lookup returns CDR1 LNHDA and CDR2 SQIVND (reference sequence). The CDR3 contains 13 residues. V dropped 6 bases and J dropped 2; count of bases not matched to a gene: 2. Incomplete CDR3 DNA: TGTGCCAGTAGCACAGGGGGGAACTATGGC. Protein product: CASSTGGNYG. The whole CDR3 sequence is CASSTGGNYGYTF.